This TCR beta chain comes out of a study of T-cell memory formation after mild COVID-19. Background on the study: Across donors, TCR clusters were largely donor specific. Findings and limits, study-wide: Clones that contracted from day 15 to 85 had balanced CD4/CD8; later expanders were CD4+ biased. Pre-infection memory harbored some responding clones, suggesting cross-reactive memory joined.

Researchers used 5'RACE with constant-segment primers to make TCR alpha and TCR beta cDNA libraries that carry sample barcodes and UMIs. TCRdb reprocessed the 5' RACE reads with MiXCR, giving one entry per CDR3 protein. The sample has roughly 370,000 distinct CDR3 sequences, more than 15% seen once. This clonotype showed up just a few times. Its antigen remains unknown. With 4 bases clipped from V and 4 bases from J, the junction kept 3 bases outside the gene matches. The CDR3 has 14 amino acids. CDR1 and CDR2 from the germline V gene are LNHNV and YYDKDF (reference sequence). Sequencing used PBMCs or a T cell subset sorted from them (not recorded which). The source is a man between 18 and 35 years old who had mild COVID-19 (a few samples of this study predate the infection). Cell type and time point are not known. The chain uses TRBV15 and TRBJ1-2, with TRBD1 identical over 10 bases. The CDR3 region has the DNA TGTGCCACCAGCACGACAGGGGGCCTCTATGGCTACACCTTC. Protein sequence: CATSTTGGLYGYTF.